This is a list of T cell receptor beta chains from one sample in a study of cytomegalovirus exposure and HLA in healthy donors. Measured with immunoSEQ multiplex PCR; TCRdb has only the in-frame clones, and not every one. The sample lists roughly 80,000 clones; about 69% were seen once. The source material was PBMCs. The source of these receptors is a woman aged 40-49 years in good health and CMV-seropositive. Each CDR3 is given with its conserved first and last residue. D genes are given only for firm matches. Clone size is shown for a subset of rows, as once, few, many or a class of expanded clone.

cdr3_nt cdr3_aa clone_size j_call d_call v_call
TGTGCCAGCAGCCAAGATTCCCGAGTGTACACTGAAGCTTTCTTT CASSQDSRVYTEAFF NA TRBJ1-1 NA TRBV4-2
TGTGCCAGCAGTTACTCTCTCGAAAACAACAATGAGCAGTTCTTC CASSYSLENNNEQFF NA TRBJ2-1 NA TRBV6-5
TGTGCCAGCAGCCCAAACTCCTTGCCAGGGGTGATCCAAATCACTGAAGCTTTCTTT CASSPNSLPGVIQITEAFF NA TRBJ1-1 NA TRBV7-2
TGTGCCAGCAGCTTACGAGGGGGCAGGGGCACTGAAGCTTTCTTT CASSLRGGRGTEAFF NA TRBJ1-1 TRBD1 TRBV5-4
TGTGCCAGCAGCGCAATTAGCTCCTACGAGCAGTACTTC CASSAISSYEQYF NA TRBJ2-7 NA TRBV13
TGTGCCAGCAGTCGTACTATAATGAACACTGAAGCTTTCTTT CASSRTIMNTEAFF NA TRBJ1-1 NA TRBV28
TGCGCCAGCAGCCAAGATTATGGGGAGGGGGGATACGAGCAGTACTTC CASSQDYGEGGYEQYF NA TRBJ2-7 NA TRBV4-3
TGTGCCAGCAGTTTTTTGGACAGAAAAAACTATGGCTACACCTTC CASSFLDRKNYGYTF few TRBJ1-2 NA TRBV27
TGCGCCAGCAGCTTGGCCACGGGAGCGGACGGCTACACCTTC CASSLATGADGYTF NA TRBJ1-2 NA TRBV5-1
TGTGCCAGTAGTCTCCCCAGAGAGGTGAGGCCCCAGCATTTT CASSLPREVRPQHF NA TRBJ1-5 NA TRBV19
TGTGCCAGCAGACAGGAATCAACGGGGGCCAACGTCCTGACTTTC CASRQESTGANVLTF NA TRBJ2-6 NA TRBV2
TGTGCCAGCAGCCCACGTCCACAGGGGCCGATGTCTCAGCCCCAGCATTTT CASSPRPQGPMSQPQHF NA TRBJ1-5 TRBD1 TRBV7-2
TGTGCCAGCAGCCGCGACAGGGTCACTGAAGCTTTCTTT CASSRDRVTEAFF NA TRBJ1-1 TRBD1 TRBV28
TGTGCCAGCCGGGGTGAGGTCGCAGATACGCAGTATTTT CASRGEVADTQYF once TRBJ2-3 NA TRBV9
TGTGCCAGCAGCGCCCCCGGGACAGGGAGGTACGAGCAGTACTTC CASSAPGTGRYEQYF NA TRBJ2-7 TRBD1 TRBV7-2
TGTGCCAGCAGCTGGCCTAGCGGGCCTACGCAGTATTTT CASSWPSGPTQYF NA TRBJ2-3 TRBD2 TRBV5-6
TGTGCCAGCAGCCCACTAGCGGGGGTCAACACAGATACGCAGTATTTT CASSPLAGVNTDTQYF NA TRBJ2-3 TRBD2 TRBV11-3
TGTGCCAGCAGTCCGGGGAGGGCCGGTGAGACCCAGTACTTC CASSPGRAGETQYF few TRBJ2-5 TRBD2 TRBV2
TGCGCCAGCAGCCAAGATTGGTCGACAGGGGCCTCTAACTATGGCTACACCTTC CASSQDWSTGASNYGYTF NA TRBJ1-2 TRBD1 TRBV4-3